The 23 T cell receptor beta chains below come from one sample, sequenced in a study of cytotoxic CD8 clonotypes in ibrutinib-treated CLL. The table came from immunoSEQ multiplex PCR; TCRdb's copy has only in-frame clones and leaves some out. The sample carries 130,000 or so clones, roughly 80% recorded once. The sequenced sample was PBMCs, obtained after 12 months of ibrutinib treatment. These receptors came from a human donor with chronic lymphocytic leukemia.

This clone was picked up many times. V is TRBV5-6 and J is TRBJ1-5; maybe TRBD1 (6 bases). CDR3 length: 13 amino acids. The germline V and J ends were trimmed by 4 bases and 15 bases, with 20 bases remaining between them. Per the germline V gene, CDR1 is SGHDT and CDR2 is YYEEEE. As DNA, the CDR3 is TGTGCCAGCAGCCAGGACAGTGAACCACCTTGGCATTTT. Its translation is CASSQDSEPPWHF.

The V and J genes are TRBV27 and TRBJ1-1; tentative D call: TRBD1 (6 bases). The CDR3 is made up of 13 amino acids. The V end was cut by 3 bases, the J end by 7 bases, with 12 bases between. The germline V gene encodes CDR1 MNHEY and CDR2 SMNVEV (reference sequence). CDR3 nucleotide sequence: TGTGCCAGCAGTTTCCAGGGGTCCCTTGAAGCTTTCTTT. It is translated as CASSFQGSLEAFF.

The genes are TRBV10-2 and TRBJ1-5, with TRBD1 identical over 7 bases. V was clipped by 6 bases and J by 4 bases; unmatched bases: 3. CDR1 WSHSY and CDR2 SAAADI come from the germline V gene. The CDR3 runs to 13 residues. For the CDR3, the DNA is TGCGCCAGCAGCGGGACAGCGAATCAGCCCCAGCATTTT. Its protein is CASSGTANQPQHF.

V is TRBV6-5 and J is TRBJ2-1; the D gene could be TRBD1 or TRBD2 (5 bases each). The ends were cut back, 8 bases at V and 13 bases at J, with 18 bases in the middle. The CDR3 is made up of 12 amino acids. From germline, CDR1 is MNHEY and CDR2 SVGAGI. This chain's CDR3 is CASQTTLGAQFF. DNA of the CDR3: TGTGCCAGCCAGACTACCCTCGGGGCCCAGTTCTTC.

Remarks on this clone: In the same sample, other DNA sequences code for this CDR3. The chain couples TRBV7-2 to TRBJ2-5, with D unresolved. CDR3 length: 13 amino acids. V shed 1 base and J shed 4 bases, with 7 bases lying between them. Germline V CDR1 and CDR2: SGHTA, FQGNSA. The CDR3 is CASSLGSTETQYF. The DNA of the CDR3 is TGTGCCAGCAGCTTAGGCAGCACAGAGACCCAGTACTTC.

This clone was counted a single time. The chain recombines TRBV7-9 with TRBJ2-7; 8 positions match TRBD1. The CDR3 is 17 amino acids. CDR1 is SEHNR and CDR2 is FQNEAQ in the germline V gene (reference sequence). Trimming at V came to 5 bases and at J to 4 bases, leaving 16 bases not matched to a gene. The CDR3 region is CASSPLGQGASSYEQYF. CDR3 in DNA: TGTGCCAGCAGCCCACTAGGGCAGGGGGCGAGTAGTTACGAGCAGTACTTC.

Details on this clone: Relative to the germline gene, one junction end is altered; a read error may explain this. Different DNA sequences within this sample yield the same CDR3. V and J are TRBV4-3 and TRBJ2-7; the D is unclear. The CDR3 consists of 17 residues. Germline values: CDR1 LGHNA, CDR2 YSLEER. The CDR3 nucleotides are TGCGCCAGTAGCCAAGTCGGCTCAAGCGCCCGCTCCTACGAGCAGTACTTC. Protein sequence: CASSQVGSSARSYEQYF.

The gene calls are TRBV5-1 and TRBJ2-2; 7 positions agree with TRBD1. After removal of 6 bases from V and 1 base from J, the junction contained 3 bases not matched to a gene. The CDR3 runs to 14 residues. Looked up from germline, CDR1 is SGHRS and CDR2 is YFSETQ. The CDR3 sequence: CASTGTVNTGELFF. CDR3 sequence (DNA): TGCGCCAGCACCGGGACAGTGAACACCGGGGAGCTGTTTTTT.

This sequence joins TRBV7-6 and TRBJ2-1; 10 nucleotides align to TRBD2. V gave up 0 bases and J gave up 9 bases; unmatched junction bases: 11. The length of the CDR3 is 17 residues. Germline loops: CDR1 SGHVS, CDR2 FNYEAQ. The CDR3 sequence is CASSLAYGIAGGGEQFF. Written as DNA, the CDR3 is TGTGCCAGCAGCTTAGCGTATGGAATAGCGGGAGGTGGTGAGCAGTTCTTC.

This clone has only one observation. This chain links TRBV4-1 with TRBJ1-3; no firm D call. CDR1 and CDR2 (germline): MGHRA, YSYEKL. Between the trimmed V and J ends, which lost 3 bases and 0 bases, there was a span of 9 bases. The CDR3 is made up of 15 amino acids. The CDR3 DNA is TGCGCCAGCAGCCAGGGCCTGACCTCTGGAAACACCATATATTTT. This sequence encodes CASSQGLTSGNTIYF.

The CDR3 protein is CAIRSPSQGANEQYF. CDR3 DNA sequence: TGTGCCATCAGAAGCCCGAGTCAGGGGGCTAACGAGCAGTACTTC. V and J are TRBV10-3 and TRBJ2-7; 8 bases align to TRBD1. V shed 6 bases and J 5 bases; nucleotides not matched to a gene: 12. CDR1 and CDR2 (germline): ENHRY, SYGVKD. CDR3 length: 15 residues.

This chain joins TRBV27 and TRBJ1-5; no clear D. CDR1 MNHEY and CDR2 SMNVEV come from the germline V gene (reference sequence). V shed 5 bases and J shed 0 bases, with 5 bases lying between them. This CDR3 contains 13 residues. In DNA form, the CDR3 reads TGTGCCAGCAGTACTTATAGCAATCAGCCCCAGCATTTT. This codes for CASSTYSNQPQHF.

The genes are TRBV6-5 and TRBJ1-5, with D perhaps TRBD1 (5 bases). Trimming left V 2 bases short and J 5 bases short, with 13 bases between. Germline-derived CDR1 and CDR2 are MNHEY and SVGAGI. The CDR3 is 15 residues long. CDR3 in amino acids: CASSYHRDADQPQHF. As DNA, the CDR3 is TGTGCCAGCAGTTACCACCGGGACGCCGATCAGCCCCAGCATTTT.

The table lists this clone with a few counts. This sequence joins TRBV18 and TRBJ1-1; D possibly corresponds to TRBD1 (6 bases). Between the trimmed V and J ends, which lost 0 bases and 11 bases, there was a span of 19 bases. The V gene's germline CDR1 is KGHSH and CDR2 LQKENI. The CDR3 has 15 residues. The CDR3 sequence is CASSPPDSSLLGAFF. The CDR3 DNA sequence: TGTGCCAGCTCACCACCGGACAGCTCCCTCCTGGGGGCTTTCTTT.

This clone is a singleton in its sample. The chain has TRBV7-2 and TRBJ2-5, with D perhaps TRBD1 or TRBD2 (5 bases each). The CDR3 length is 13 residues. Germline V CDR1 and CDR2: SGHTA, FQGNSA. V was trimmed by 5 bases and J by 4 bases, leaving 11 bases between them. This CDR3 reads CASSQTRGETQYF. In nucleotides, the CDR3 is TGTGCCAGCAGCCAAACGAGGGGAGAGACCCAGTACTTC.

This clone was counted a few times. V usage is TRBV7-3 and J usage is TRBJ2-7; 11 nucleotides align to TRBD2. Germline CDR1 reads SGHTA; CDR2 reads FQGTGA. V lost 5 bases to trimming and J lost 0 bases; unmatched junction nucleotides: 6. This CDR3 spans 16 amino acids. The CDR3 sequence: CASSPAGTSGSYEQYF. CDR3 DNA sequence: TGTGCCAGCAGCCCTGCTGGGACTAGCGGCTCCTACGAGCAGTACTTC.

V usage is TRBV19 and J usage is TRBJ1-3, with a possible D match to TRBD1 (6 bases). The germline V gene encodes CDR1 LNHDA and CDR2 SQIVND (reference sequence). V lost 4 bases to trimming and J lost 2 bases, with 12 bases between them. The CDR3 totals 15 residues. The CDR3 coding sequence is TGTGCCAGTAGTAAACGGACAGAAGCTGGAAACACCATATATTTT. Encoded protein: CASSKRTEAGNTIYF. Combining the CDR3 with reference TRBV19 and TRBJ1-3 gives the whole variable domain DGGITQSPKYLFRKEGQNVTLSCEQNLNHDAMYWYRQDPGQGLRLIYYSQIVNDFQKGDIAEGYSVSREKKESFPLTVTSAQKNPTAFYLCASSKRTEAGNTIYFGEGSWLTVV.

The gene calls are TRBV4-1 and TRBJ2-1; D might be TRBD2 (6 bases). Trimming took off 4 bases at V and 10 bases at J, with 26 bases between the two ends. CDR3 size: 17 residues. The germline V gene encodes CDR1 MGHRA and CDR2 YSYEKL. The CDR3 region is CASSLRVGRRDGGEQFF. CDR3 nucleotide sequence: TGCGCCAGCAGCCTAAGGGTCGGGAGAAGGGACGGAGGGGAGCAGTTCTTC.

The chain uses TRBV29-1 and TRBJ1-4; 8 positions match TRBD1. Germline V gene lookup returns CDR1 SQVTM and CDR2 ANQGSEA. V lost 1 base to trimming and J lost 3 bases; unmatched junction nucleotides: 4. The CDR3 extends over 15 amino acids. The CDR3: CSVEGQGAANEKLFF. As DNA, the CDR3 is TGCAGCGTTGAAGGGCAGGGGGCGGCTAATGAAAAACTGTTTTTT.

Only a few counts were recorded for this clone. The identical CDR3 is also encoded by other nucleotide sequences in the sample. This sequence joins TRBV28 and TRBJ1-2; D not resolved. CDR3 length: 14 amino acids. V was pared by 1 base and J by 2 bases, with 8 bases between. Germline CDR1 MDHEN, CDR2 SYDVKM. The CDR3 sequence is CASSLSGGNYGYTF. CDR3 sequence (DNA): TGTGCCAGCAGTTTATCTGGAGGGAACTATGGCTACACCTTC.

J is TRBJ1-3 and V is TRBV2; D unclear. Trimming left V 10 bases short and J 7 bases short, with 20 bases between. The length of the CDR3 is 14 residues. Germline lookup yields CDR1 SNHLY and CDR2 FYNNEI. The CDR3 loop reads CATAARGEFNTIYF. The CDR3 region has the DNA TGTGCCACCGCCGCACGCGGGGAATTTAACACCATATATTTT.

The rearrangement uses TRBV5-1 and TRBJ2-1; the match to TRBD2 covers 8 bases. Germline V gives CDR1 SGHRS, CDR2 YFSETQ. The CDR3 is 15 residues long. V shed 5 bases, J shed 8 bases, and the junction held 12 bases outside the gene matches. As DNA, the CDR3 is TGCGCCAGCAGGTTAGAAGCGGGAGTCAAGGATGAGCAGTTCTTC. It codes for CASRLEAGVKDEQFF.

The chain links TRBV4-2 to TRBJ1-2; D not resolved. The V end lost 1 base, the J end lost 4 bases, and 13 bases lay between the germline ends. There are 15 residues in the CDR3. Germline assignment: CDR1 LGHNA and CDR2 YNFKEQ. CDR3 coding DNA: TGTGCCAGCAGCCAAGCAGGAAAGGACCTCTATGGCTACACCTTC. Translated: CASSQAGKDLYGYTF.